What follows are 26 T cell receptor beta chains derived from one specimen sequenced in a study of T-cell reconstitution after alpha-beta-depleted transplantation in children (dated by TCRdb to about 2016). What this sample's treatment or condition label stands for: allogeneic hematopoietic cell transplantation with graft depleted of TCRalphabeta T cells and CD19 B cells. Receptors were amplified or captured by PCR. The run used an Illumina HiSeq 2500. Molecular barcoding was employed in the preparation of TCR libraries, with unique molecular identifiers being used to normalize TCRbeta repertoire quantification. Using fastp at Q25 and MiXCR, TCRdb reprocessed the public reads and kept productive beta chains. Each record represents a unique CDR3 protein, reported with the most common genes and DNA among its rows. Counted in this sample were 80,000 to 100,000 distinct CDR3 sequences; 20% to 30% of them appeared once. The ten largest clones represent around 21% of the sample.

This specimen consisted of PBMCs, obtained before TCRalphabeta/CD19-depleted stem cell transplant. The origin of the receptors is a boy aged 2-15 years with acute lymphoblastic leukemia, due to receive a stem cell transplant.

J is TRBJ2-6 and V is TRBV19; D may be TRBD2 (6 bases). The CDR3 runs to 15 residues. With 7 bases removed from V and 0 bases from J, the gap between germline ends came to 10 bases. The germline V gene encodes CDR1 LNHDA and CDR2 SQIVND (reference sequence). The CDR3 loop reads CASTSGVSGANVLTF. CDR3 sequence (DNA): TGTGCCAGTACCTCGGGGGTCTCTGGGGCCAACGTCCTGACTTTC.

The chain employs TRBV28 and TRBJ1-1, with D unresolved. The CDR3 is 11 amino acids. Germline-derived CDR1 and CDR2 are MDHEN and SYDVKM. Between the trimmed V and J ends, which lost 5 bases and 9 bases, there was a span of 10 bases. CDR3 coding DNA: TGTGCCAGCAGTCCTTCGGAGCAAGCTTTCTTT. This codes for CASSPSEQAFF.

The V gene is TRBV20-1, the J gene TRBJ1-1; D call uncertain. There are 13 residues in the CDR3. Germline lookup yields CDR1 DFQATT and CDR2 SNEGSKA (reference sequence). Trimming took off 3 bases at V and 1 base at J, with 9 bases between the two ends. The CDR3 region is CSASQRANTEAFF. The CDR3 DNA follows: TGCAGTGCTAGCCAGCGCGCGAACACTGAAGCTTTCTTT.

This clonotype turned up a few times. The chain's CDR3 is CASSPARSSNQPQHF. DNA for the CDR3: TGTGCCAGCTCACCAGCCAGGTCATCCAATCAGCCCCAGCATTTT. The genes are TRBV18 and TRBJ1-5; D is undetermined. CDR3 length: 15 amino acids. The germline gives CDR1 KGHSH, CDR2 LQKENI. V lost 2 bases and J lost 3, with 11 bases in between.

The chain couples TRBV20-1 to TRBJ2-7; D remains ambiguous. CDR3 length: 13 amino acids. Between the trimmed V and J ends, which lost 3 bases and 3 bases, there was a span of 12 bases. Germline CDR1 DFQATT, CDR2 SNEGSKA (reference sequence). The DNA of the CDR3 is TGCAGTGCTAGTCGAGGTGGCTTCTACGAGCAGTACTTC. This gives the protein CSASRGGFYEQYF.

This sequence joins TRBV13 and TRBJ2-6; 9 nucleotides agree with TRBD1. This CDR3 has 18 residues. Germline CDR1 is PRHDT and CDR2 is FYEKMQ (reference sequence). The V segment lost 1 base and the J segment 2 bases; nucleotides outside the gene matches: 6. As DNA, the CDR3 is TGTGCCAGCAGCTTAGACCGGGACAGGGAAGCTGGGGCCAACGTCCTGACTTTC. It yields the protein CASSLDRDREAGANVLTF.

The chain combines TRBV3-1 with TRBJ2-2; TRBD2 is a possible D gene (6 bases). From germline, CDR1 is LGHDT and CDR2 YNNKEL (reference sequence). V shed 0 bases and J shed 6 bases, with 8 bases lying between them. The CDR3 is made up of 14 amino acids. The CDR3 loop is CASSQDWGAGELFF. The CDR3 nucleotides are TGTGCCAGCAGCCAAGATTGGGGGGCCGGGGAGCTGTTTTTT. The full variable domain, rest sourced from reference TRBV3-1 and TRBJ2-2, is DTAVSQTPKYLVTQMGNDKSIKCEQNLGHDTMYWYKQDSKKFLKIMFSYNNKELIINETVPNRFSPKSPDKAHLNLHINSLELGDSAVYFCASSQDWGAGELFFGEGSRLTVL.

This clonotype was detected a few times. The V gene is TRBV7-9, the J gene TRBJ1-2, with D maybe TRBD1 (5 bases). The germline V and J ends were trimmed by 5 bases and 2 bases, with 12 bases remaining between them. The CDR3 has 14 residues. Germline CDR1 and CDR2: SEHNR and FQNEAQ (reference sequence). CDR3 nucleotide sequence: TGTGCCAGCAGCCGATTGACAGCCAACTATGGCTACACCTTC. Translated, it gives CASSRLTANYGYTF.

The rearrangement joins TRBV18 to TRBJ2-7; 8 bases line up with TRBD1. Germline CDR1 and CDR2: KGHSH and LQKENI. The junction had 8 bases not matched to a gene; V was cut back by 4 bases and J by 6 bases. CDR3 length equals 14 residues. This chain's CDR3 is CASSLFSTGVEQYF. The CDR3 bases are TGTGCCAGCTCACTTTTTTCGACAGGGGTCGAGCAGTACTTC.

The rearrangement links TRBV15 to TRBJ2-1, with TRBD1 matching over 9 bases. The CDR3 runs 16 residues. The ends lost 2 bases at V and 7 bases at J; junction bases unmatched: 9. From germline, CDR1 is LNHNV and CDR2 YYDKDF (reference sequence). The CDR3 DNA reads as TGTGCCACCAGCAGATCCCGGGACAGGGTGACAAATGAGCAGTTCTTC. Translated, it gives CATSRSRDRVTNEQFF. The complete variable domain, with remaining parts taken from reference TRBV15 and TRBJ2-1, reads DAMVIQNPRYQVTQFGKPVTLSCSQTLNHNVMYWYQQKSSQAPKLLFHYYDKDFNNEADTPDNFQSRRPNTSFCFLDIRSPGLGDTAMYLCATSRSRDRVTNEQFFGPGTRLTVL.

This chain links TRBV7-2 with TRBJ2-4, with D possibly matching TRBD1 (6 bases). V lost 7 bases, J lost 3 bases, and 16 bases lay in between. CDR3 length: 15 amino acids. The germline CDR1 and CDR2 sequences are SGHTA and FQGNSA. The CDR3 region has the DNA TGTGCCAGCACCCTACAGGGCTCTGACAAAAACATTCAGTACTTC. Its translation is CASTLQGSDKNIQYF. The entire variable domain, with the rest obtained from reference TRBV7-2 and TRBJ2-4, is as follows: GAGVSQSPSNKVTEKGKDVELRCDPISGHTALYWYRQSLGQGLEFLIYFQGNSAPDKSGLPSDRFSAERTGGSVSTLTIQRTQQEDSAVYLCASTLQGSDKNIQYFGAGTRLSVL.

This clonotype was seen many times. The CDR3 loop is CASSEGLSGYTF. The CDR3 DNA is TGCGCCAGCAGCGAGGGGTTGAGTGGCTACACCTTC. The chain couples TRBV4-1 to TRBJ1-2, with TRBD1 as a possible D gene (5 bases). This CDR3 has 12 amino acids. V lost 5 bases and J 7 bases, leaving 11 bases between the germline ends. Germline V gene sequence: CDR1 MGHRA, CDR2 YSYEKL.

This clonotype was detected a few times. The chain couples TRBV10-3 to TRBJ2-4, with 10 bases that match TRBD2. With V trimmed by 2 bases and J by 0 bases, 16 bases remained unmatched. Germline V lookup: CDR1 ENHRY, CDR2 SYGVKD. The CDR3 extends over 21 amino acids. The CDR3 region has the DNA TGTGCCATCAGTGAGAAAAGGACTAGCGGAGGGGGACCCACAGCCAAAAACATTCAGTACTTC. Protein sequence: CAISEKRTSGGGPTAKNIQYF.

The rearrangement links TRBV7-1 to TRBJ2-3; D call uncertain. TRBV7-1 is an ORF, with its function uncertain. V lost 5 bases and J lost 11, with 14 bases in between. The CDR3 consists of 12 residues. The CDR3 nucleotides read TGTGCCAGCAGCCCGAGTGGCTCTTGGCAGTATTTT. This translates into CASSPSGSWQYF.

The chain couples TRBV20-1 to TRBJ2-7, with unresolved D. The ends were cut back, 1 base at V and 5 bases at J, with 9 bases in the middle. The CDR3 is 12 amino acids. Germline CDR1 reads DFQATT; CDR2 reads SNEGSKA (reference sequence). In nucleotides, the CDR3 is TGCAGTGCTAGAGCTATGCGCGACGAGCAGTACTTC. Translating gives CSARAMRDEQYF.

The chain has TRBV27 and TRBJ1-1; a possible D gene is TRBD1 (5 bases). Germline-derived CDR1 and CDR2 are MNHEY and SMNVEV (reference sequence). The CDR3 has 16 amino acids. Trimming left V 6 bases short and J 6 bases short, with 23 bases between. As DNA, the CDR3 is TGTGCCAGCAGAACCACGGCGGGGACGGGTATCCCTGAAGCTTTCTTT. Its translation: CASRTTAGTGIPEAFF.

This clonotype was picked up a small number of times. The chain carries TRBV28 and TRBJ2-1; the match to TRBD2 covers 8 bases. Unmatched junction bases numbered 7, after V lost 3 bases and J lost 3 bases. The CDR3 covers 16 residues. From germline, CDR1 is MDHEN and CDR2 SYDVKM. The CDR3 reads CASSFRTSGLYNEQFF. The CDR3 DNA sequence: TGTGCCAGCAGTTTTCGTACTAGCGGACTCTACAATGAGCAGTTCTTC.

The J gene is TRBJ2-3, the V gene TRBV2; 9 positions match TRBD2. V shed 5 bases, J shed 1 base, and the junction held 1 base outside the gene matches. Germline CDR1 reads SNHLY; CDR2 reads FYNNEI. CDR3 length equals 14 residues. CDR3 nucleotide sequence: TGTGCCAGCAGTCGGACTAGCGGCACAGATACGCAGTATTTT. As protein: CASSRTSGTDTQYF. Full variable domain (remainder filled in from reference TRBV2 and TRBJ2-3): EPEVTQTPSHQVTQMGQEVILRCVPISNHLYFYWYRQILGQKVEFLVSFYNNEISEKSEIFDDQFSVERPDGSNFTLKIRSTKLEDSAMYFCASSRTSGTDTQYFGPGTRLTVL.

The J gene is TRBJ1-1, the V gene TRBV7-9, with D unclear. The germline CDR1 and CDR2 sequences are SEHNR and FQNEAQ (reference sequence). V lost 5 bases, J lost 1 base, and 14 bases lay in between. The CDR3 is 15 residues long. CDR3 protein: CASSLYKTSNTEAFF. CDR3 in DNA: TGTGCCAGCAGCCTTTACAAGACCTCGAACACTGAAGCTTTCTTT. The full variable domain, in which reference TRBV7-9 and TRBJ1-1 provide the parts outside the CDR3, is DTGVSQNPRHKITKRGQNVTFRCDPISEHNRLYWYRQTLGQGPEFLTYFQNEAQLEKSRLLSDRFSAERPKGSFSTLEIQRTEQGDSAMYLCASSLYKTSNTEAFFGQGTRLTVV.

The rearrangement uses TRBV25-1 and TRBJ1-6, with TRBD1 identical over 7 bases. From germline, CDR1 is MGHDK and CDR2 SYGVNS. The CDR3 runs to 14 residues. The junction had 6 bases not matched to a gene; V was cut back by 4 bases and J by 9 bases. Here the CDR3 reads CASSGATGSSPLHF. For the CDR3, the DNA is TGTGCCAGCAGTGGAGCGACAGGGAGTTCACCCCTCCACTTT.

The rearrangement joins TRBV11-2 to TRBJ2-7, with TRBD2 matching over 7 bases. The V segment lost 8 bases and the J segment 1 base; nucleotides outside the gene matches: 8. CDR3 length equals 14 residues. The germline CDR1 and CDR2 sequences are SGHAT and FQNNGV. CDR3 residues: CASFGTTYSYEQYF. The DNA for the CDR3 is TGTGCCAGCTTCGGGACTACGTATTCCTACGAGCAGTACTTC.

This clonotype was detected many times. This rearrangement joins TRBV9 to TRBJ2-5; no reliable D call. This CDR3 contains 13 residues. Trimming cost V 0 bases and J 3 bases, with 6 bases left between them. Per germline, CDR1 SGDLS and CDR2 YYNGEE. The CDR3 here is CASSVEAEETQYF. CDR3 sequence (DNA): TGTGCCAGCAGCGTAGAAGCCGAAGAGACCCAGTACTTC. Filled out from reference TRBV9 and TRBJ2-5, the complete variable domain reads DSGVTQTPKHLITATGQRVTLRCSPRSGDLSVYWYQQSLDQGLQFLIQYYNGEERAKGNILERFSAQQFPDLHSELNLSSLELGDSALYFCASSVEAEETQYFGPGTRLLVL.

This clonotype was recorded many times. The chain recombines TRBV10-3 with TRBJ1-1; D is uncertain. Trimming pared 3 bases from V and 0 bases from J, leaving 8 bases between. This CDR3 spans 14 amino acids. CDR1 is ENHRY and CDR2 is SYGVKD in the germline V gene. CDR3 protein: CAISDPHMNTEAFF. The CDR3 region has the DNA TGTGCCATCAGTGACCCCCACATGAACACTGAAGCTTTCTTT.

In its sample, this clonotype was seen a few times. The V gene is TRBV28, the J gene TRBJ2-7, with no clear D. V lost 2 bases to trimming and J lost 7 bases, with 15 bases between them. Germline CDR1 and CDR2: MDHEN and SYDVKM. The CDR3 length is 14 residues. In nucleotides, the CDR3 is TGTGCCAGCAGTTTAACCGAAAGACCTTGGGAGCAGTACTTC. Translating gives CASSLTERPWEQYF.

The gene calls are TRBV6-1 and TRBJ1-4; 7 bases line up with TRBD1. This CDR3 has 14 residues. Germline V lookup: CDR1 MNHNS, CDR2 SASEGT. The J segment lost 5 bases and the V segment lost 6 bases, leaving 6 bases of the junction unmatched. CDR3 bases: TGTGCCAGCAGAGGGGACAGCCCAAATGAAAAACTGTTTTTT. This codes for CASRGDSPNEKLFF.

The chain uses TRBV3-1 and TRBJ1-3; D possibly corresponds to TRBD1 (6 bases). Germline V CDR1 and CDR2: LGHDT, YNNKEL (reference sequence). Trimming removed 3 bases at V and 9 bases at J, with 15 bases between. The CDR3 is 14 residues long. This chain's CDR3 is CASSHDRRSGTIYF. CDR3 coding DNA: TGTGCCAGCAGCCACGACAGGCGAAGTGGCACCATATATTTT.